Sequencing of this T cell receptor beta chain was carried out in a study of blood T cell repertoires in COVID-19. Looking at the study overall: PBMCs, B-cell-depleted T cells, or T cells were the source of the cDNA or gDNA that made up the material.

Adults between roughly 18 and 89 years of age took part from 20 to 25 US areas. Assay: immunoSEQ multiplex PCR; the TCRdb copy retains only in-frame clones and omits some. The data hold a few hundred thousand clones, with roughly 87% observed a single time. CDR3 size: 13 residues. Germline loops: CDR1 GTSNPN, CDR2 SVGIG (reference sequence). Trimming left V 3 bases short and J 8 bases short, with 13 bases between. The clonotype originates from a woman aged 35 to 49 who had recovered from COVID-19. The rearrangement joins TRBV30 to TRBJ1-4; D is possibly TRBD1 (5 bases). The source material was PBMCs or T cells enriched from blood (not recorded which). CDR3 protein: CAWRIGAGEKLFF. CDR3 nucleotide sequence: TGTGCCTGGAGAATAGGGGCGGGGGAAAAACTGTTTTTT.